This entry describes one TCR beta chain. Its antigen remains unidentified. Germline trimming cut 5 bases from V and 3 bases from J; bases unmatched to any gene: 10. The CDR3 consists of 16 residues. Germline V gene lookup returns CDR1 SNHLY and CDR2 FYNNEI. This specimen belongs to a study of T cell responses to AZD1222 COVID-19 vaccine. The study, taken as a whole, reports: White British people made up most donors, females outnumbered males, and clonal diversity was possibly underestimated. Breadth and depth of Spike-specific TCRs rose after two AZD1222 doses. It was only a handful of AZD1222 recipients who were seropositive at baseline. After the peak T cell response, and only then, were repertoires sampled.

Clones were sequenced by immunoSEQ multiplex PCR, and TCRdb holds only the in-frame ones, with some missing. The sample lists roughly 200,000 clones; around 93% were seen once. This receptor was obtained from an adult who received the MenACWY meningococcal vaccine as a control. The specimen was peripheral blood, collected 28 days after the second dose of the MenACWY control vaccine. The rearrangement links TRBV2 to TRBJ1-2; 9 bases are shared with TRBD1. CDR3 coding DNA: TGTGCCAGCAGTTCCCGGGACAGGGAAGTGGACTATGGCTACACCTTC. Its protein is CASSSRDREVDYGYTF.